This TCR beta chain was sequenced for a study of blood T cell repertoires in COVID-19. About the study: Material from acute and convalescent COVID-19 was sourced from the United States, Italy and Spain. In each case, the material was cDNA or gDNA derived from T cells, B-cell-depleted T cells, or PBMCs.

Original processing methods: Estimates of nucleated cell counts were drawn from the amplification of reference gene primers. Measured with immunoSEQ multiplex PCR; TCRdb has only the in-frame clones, and not every one. V and J calls plus clone size are reproduced from that table; the DNA served to infer D and trimming. The sample records 150,000 or so clones, around 86% being singletons. The V gene end was trimmed by 2 bases and the J gene end by 0 bases; junction bases not matched to a gene: 5. The CDR3 contains 17 residues. Germline values: CDR1 ENHRY, CDR2 SYGVKD. Specimen: peripheral blood. The chain carries TRBV10-3 and TRBJ2-2, with TRBD2 identical over 8 bases. The clonotype originates from a man at least 80 years old with acute or convalescent COVID-19. CDR3 in amino acids: CAISETSGETNTGELFF. Written as DNA, the CDR3 is TGTGCCATCAGTGAGACTAGCGGAGAGACGAACACCGGGGAGCTGTTTTTT.